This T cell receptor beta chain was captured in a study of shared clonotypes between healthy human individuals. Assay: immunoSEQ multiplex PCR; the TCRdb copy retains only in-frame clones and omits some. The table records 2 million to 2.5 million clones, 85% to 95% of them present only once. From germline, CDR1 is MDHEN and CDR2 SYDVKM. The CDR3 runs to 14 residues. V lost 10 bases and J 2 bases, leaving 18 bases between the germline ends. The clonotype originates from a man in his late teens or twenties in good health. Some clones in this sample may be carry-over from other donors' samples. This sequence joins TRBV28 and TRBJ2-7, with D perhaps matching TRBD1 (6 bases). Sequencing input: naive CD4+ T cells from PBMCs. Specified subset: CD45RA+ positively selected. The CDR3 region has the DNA TGTGCCACCGAGACAGGAACAATGACCTACGAGCAGTACTTC. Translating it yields CATETGTMTYEQYF. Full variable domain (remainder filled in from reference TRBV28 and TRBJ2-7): DVKVTQSSRYLVKRTGEKVFLECVQDMDHENMFWYRQDPGLGLRLIYFSYDVKMKEKGDIPEGYSVSREKKERFSLILESASTNQTSMYLCATETGTMTYEQYFGPGTRLTVT.